One and the same sample provided the 16 T cell receptor beta chains below, sequenced in a study of CD8 T cells in ankylosing spondylitis. TCRdb passed the 5' RACE reads through MiXCR, listing each CDR3 protein once. Of around 130,000 distinct CDR3 sequences in the sample, 6.5% to 9% are singletons; the top ten hold less than 15%. Sequencing was carried out using blood, either unsorted or a sorted T cell fraction (not recorded which). The receptors stem from a male donor with ankylosing spondylitis or in good health (not recorded which).

This clonotype came up many times. The chain recombines TRBV29-1 with TRBJ2-1, with TRBD2 matching 9 bases. The CDR3 totals 16 residues. The V and J ends lost 6 bases and 9 bases, in that order; junction bases with no gene match: 18. Per germline, CDR1 SQVTM and CDR2 ANQGSEA. The CDR3 region is CSVAKTSGLGSGEQFF. The CDR3 region has the DNA TGCAGCGTAGCCAAGACTAGCGGATTGGGGTCAGGTGAGCAGTTCTTC.

This clonotype was seen ten or more times. The chain carries TRBV12-3 or TRBV12-4 and TRBJ2-7, with 10 bases aligning to TRBD1. The trim removed 6 bases at V and 2 bases at J, leaving 7 bases unmatched. There are 15 residues in the CDR3. The CDR3 sequence: CASSMGQGIPYEQYF. In DNA, the CDR3 is TGTGCCAGCAGCATGGGACAGGGGATCCCCTACGAGCAGTACTTC.

This clonotype occurred many times. This sequence joins TRBV20-1 and TRBJ2-3, with D uncertain. V was shortened by 0 bases and J by 10 bases, with 17 bases between the two germline ends. The V gene's germline CDR1 is DFQATT and CDR2 SNEGSKA (reference sequence). The CDR3 contains 14 residues. For the CDR3, the DNA is TGCAGTGCTAGAGATTTCCGTTCGCGCAATGCGCAGTATTTT. The encoded protein is CSARDFRSRNAQYF.

V usage is TRBV18 and J usage is TRBJ2-2, with D possibly matching TRBD2 (6 bases). This CDR3 is built from 13 residues. The germline gives CDR1 KGHSH, CDR2 LQKENI. V was clipped by 6 bases and J by 15 bases, with 20 bases between them. The CDR3 bases are TGTGCCAGCTCGCCGGGGGAATTAGCGGCGTTGTTTTTT. As protein: CASSPGELAALFF. The variable domain in full, completed from reference TRBV18 and TRBJ2-2, reads NAGVMQNPRHLVRRRGQEARLRCSPMKGHSHVYWYRQLPEEGLKFMVYLQKENIIDESGMPKERFSAEFPKEGPSILRIQQVVRGDSAAYFCASSPGELAALFFGEGSRLTVL.

This clonotype appeared many times. V gene TRBV7-2 combines with J gene TRBJ2-1, with 9 bases aligning to TRBD1. This CDR3 spans 15 amino acids. J lost 8 bases, V lost 6 bases, and 11 bases had no gene match. Germline values: CDR1 SGHTA, CDR2 FQGNSA. This CDR3 is CASSSRDRAIHEQFF. The CDR3 region has the DNA TGTGCCAGCAGTTCACGGGACAGGGCAATACATGAGCAGTTCTTC.

The sample holds many counts of this clonotype. This chain joins TRBV5-1 and TRBJ2-1; tentatively, D is TRBD1 (5 bases). The V end lost 5 bases, the J end lost 2 bases, and 20 bases lay between the germline ends. The CDR3 runs 17 residues. Germline loops: CDR1 SGHRS, CDR2 YFSETQ. CDR3 sequence: CASSTLIDSLTYNEQFF. The CDR3 region has the DNA TGCGCCAGCAGTACCCTTATCGACAGCCTAACCTACAATGAGCAGTTCTTC. The variable domain in full, with the rest retrieved from reference TRBV5-1 and TRBJ2-1, is KAGVTQTPRYLIKTRGQQVTLSCSPISGHRSVSWYQQTPGQGLQFLFEYFSETQRNKGNFPGRFSGRQFSNSRSEMNVSTLELGDSALYLCASSTLIDSLTYNEQFFGPGTRLTVL.

This clonotype was seen repeatedly, ten times or more. The genes are TRBV9 and TRBJ2-7; no clear D. The CDR3 consists of 14 residues. Between the trimmed V and J ends, which lost 2 bases and 3 bases, there was a span of 12 bases. Germline-derived CDR1 and CDR2 are SGDLS and YYNGEE. The CDR3 DNA sequence: TGTGCCAGCAGCGTTTCGGGCGCCTACTACGAGCAGTACTTC. This sequence encodes CASSVSGAYYEQYF. The complete variable domain, with remaining parts taken from reference TRBV9 and TRBJ2-7, reads DSGVTQTPKHLITATGQRVTLRCSPRSGDLSVYWYQQSLDQGLQFLIQYYNGEERAKGNILERFSAQQFPDLHSELNLSSLELGDSALYFCASSVSGAYYEQYFGPGTRLTVT.

Many counts were recorded for this clonotype. The chain carries TRBV10-3 and TRBJ2-4; tentatively, D is TRBD1 (5 bases). The CDR3 sequence is 15 residues long. The V gene lost 3 bases and the J gene lost 1 base, with 10 bases spanning the gap. CDR1 is ENHRY and CDR2 is SYGVKD in the germline V gene. CDR3 in amino acids: CAISEGAFAKNIQYF. In DNA, the CDR3 is TGTGCCATCAGTGAAGGGGCATTTGCCAAAAACATTCAGTACTTC.

In this sample, this clonotype turned up many times. The chain is built from TRBV28 and TRBJ2-5, with D perhaps given as TRBD1 or TRBD2 (5 bases each). CDR1 and CDR2 from the germline V gene are MDHEN and SYDVKM. Trimming took off 1 base at V and 6 bases at J, with 18 bases between the two ends. The CDR3 is made up of 16 amino acids. In DNA form, the CDR3 reads TGTGCCAGCAGTTTATATGGACAATACCTCGGGAAGACCCAGTACTTC. It codes for CASSLYGQYLGKTQYF.

The table lists this clonotype with many counts. This rearrangement joins TRBV5-1 to TRBJ2-7, with D tentatively TRBD2 (7 bases). The ends were cut back, 5 bases at V and 1 base at J, with 13 bases in the middle. CDR3 length: 14 amino acids. CDR1 and CDR2 from the germline V gene are SGHRS and YFSETQ. The CDR3 loop is CASRPAGHSYEQYF. CDR3 bases: TGCGCCAGCAGACCAGCGGGACATTCCTACGAGCAGTACTTC. The whole variable domain, filled in from reference TRBV5-1 and TRBJ2-7, reads KAGVTQTPRYLIKTRGQQVTLSCSPISGHRSVSWYQQTPGQGLQFLFEYFSETQRNKGNFPGRFSGRQFSNSRSEMNVSTLELGDSALYLCASRPAGHSYEQYFGPGTRLTVT.

The table lists this clonotype with many counts. This sequence joins TRBV29-1 and TRBJ2-3, with D maybe TRBD1 (5 bases). The CDR3 is made up of 12 amino acids. Germline V gene lookup returns CDR1 SQVTM and CDR2 ANQGSEA. V lost 4 bases, J lost 5 bases, and 10 bases lay in between. CDR3 protein: CSVVQGLDTQYF. The CDR3 region has the DNA TGCAGCGTTGTCCAGGGATTAGATACGCAGTATTTT.

This clonotype appeared many times. The chain is built from TRBV7-2 and TRBJ1-5; no clear D. CDR3 length: 14 residues. Germline-derived CDR1 and CDR2 are SGHTA and FQGNSA. The germline V and J ends were trimmed by 1 base and 4 bases, with 8 bases remaining between them. The CDR3 DNA reads as TGTGCCAGCAGCTTAGGACTGAGAAATCAGCCCCAGCATTTT. Its protein is CASSLGLRNQPQHF.

The table lists this clonotype with many counts. The rearrangement joins TRBV20-1 to TRBJ2-7; 7 bases fit TRBD1. CDR1 is DFQATT and CDR2 is SNEGSKA in the germline V gene (reference sequence). CDR3 size: 13 residues. V gave up 5 bases and J gave up 3 bases; unmatched junction bases: 7. In DNA, the CDR3 is TGCAGTGCTCCAAGGGACAGAAACTACGAGCAGTACTTC. Translation: CSAPRDRNYEQYF.

This clonotype has at least ten counts. V and J are TRBV3-1 and TRBJ2-1, with 7 bases matching TRBD2. From germline, CDR1 is LGHDT and CDR2 YNNKEL (reference sequence). V shed 1 base and J 7 bases; nucleotides not matched to a gene: 4. The CDR3 is 14 residues long. The CDR3 here is CASSQVLASNEQFF. CDR3 DNA: TGTGCCAGCAGCCAAGTACTAGCGAGTAATGAGCAGTTCTTC.

This clonotype was seen at least ten times. V gene TRBV7-6 combines with J gene TRBJ2-1, with 7 nucleotides matching TRBD1. Germline CDR1 reads SGHVS; CDR2 reads FNYEAQ. The CDR3 loop spans 14 amino acids. V dropped 1 base and J dropped 8; count of bases not matched to a gene: 5. CDR3 in DNA: TGTGCCAGCAGCTTAGACAGGGGTTACTATGAGCAGTTCTTC. As protein: CASSLDRGYYEQFF. Drawing the rest from reference TRBV7-6 and TRBJ2-1, the complete variable domain is GAGVSQSPRYKVTKRGQDVALRCDPISGHVSLYWYRQALGQGPEFLTYFNYEAQQDKSGLPNDRFSAERPEGSISTLTIQRTEQRDSAMYRCASSLDRGYYEQFFGPGTRLTVL.

This chain connects TRBV28 to TRBJ1-5; D is undetermined. V dropped 5 bases and J dropped 7 bases, with 15 bases sitting between them. This CDR3 is 14 amino acids long. CDR1 and CDR2 from the germline V gene are MDHEN and SYDVKM. The CDR3 here is CASSQDVLTQPQHF. In nucleotides, the CDR3 is TGTGCCAGCAGTCAAGACGTTTTAACCCAGCCCCAGCATTTT.